This T cell receptor beta chain originates from a study of control samples from healthy donors and cancer patients. The sample holds one count of this clone. This table comes from immunoSEQ multiplex PCR, and its TCRdb copy is limited to in-frame clones, with some not included. The table includes 35,000 to 55,000 clones, approximately 89% detected once. Germline CDR1 SEHNR, CDR2 FQNEAQ (reference sequence). The CDR3 is 14 residues long. Trimming took 5 bases from V and 0 from J, leaving 8 bases between them. The sample consisted of PBMCs. The clonotype originates from a woman in her 40s with head and neck cancer. The chain joins TRBV7-9 to TRBJ1-3; no clear D. CDR3 protein: CASSRGGSGNTIYF. The CDR3 DNA sequence: TGTGCCAGCAGCCGAGGCGGCTCTGGAAACACCATATATTTT.